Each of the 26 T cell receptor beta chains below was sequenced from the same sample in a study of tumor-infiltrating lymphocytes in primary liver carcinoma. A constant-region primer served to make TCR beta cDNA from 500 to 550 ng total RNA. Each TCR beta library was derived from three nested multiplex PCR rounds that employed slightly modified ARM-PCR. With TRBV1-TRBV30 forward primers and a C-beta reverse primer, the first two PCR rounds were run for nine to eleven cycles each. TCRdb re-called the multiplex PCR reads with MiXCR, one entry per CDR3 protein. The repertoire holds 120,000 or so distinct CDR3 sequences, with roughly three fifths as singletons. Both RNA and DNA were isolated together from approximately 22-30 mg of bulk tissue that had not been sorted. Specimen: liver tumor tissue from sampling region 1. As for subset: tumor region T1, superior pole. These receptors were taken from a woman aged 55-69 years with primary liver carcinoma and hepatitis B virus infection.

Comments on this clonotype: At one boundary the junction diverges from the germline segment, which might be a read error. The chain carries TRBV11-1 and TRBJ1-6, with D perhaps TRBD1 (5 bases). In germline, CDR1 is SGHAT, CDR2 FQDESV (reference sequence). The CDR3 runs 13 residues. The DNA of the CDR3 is TGTGCCAGTAGCCGACTTGGGGGTTCACCCTTCCACTTT. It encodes CASSRLGGSPFHF.

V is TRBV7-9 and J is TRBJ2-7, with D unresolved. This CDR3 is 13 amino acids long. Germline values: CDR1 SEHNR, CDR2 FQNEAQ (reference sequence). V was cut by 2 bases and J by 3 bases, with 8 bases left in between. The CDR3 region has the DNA TGTGCCAGCAGCTTAAACCTTCTCTACGAGCAGTACTTC. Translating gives CASSLNLLYEQYF. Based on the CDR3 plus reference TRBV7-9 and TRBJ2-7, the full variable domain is DTGVSQNPRHKITKRGQNVTFRCDPISEHNRLYWYRQTLGQGPEFLTYFQNEAQLEKSRLLSDRFSAERPKGSFSTLEIQRTEQGDSAMYLCASSLNLLYEQYFGPGTRLTVT.

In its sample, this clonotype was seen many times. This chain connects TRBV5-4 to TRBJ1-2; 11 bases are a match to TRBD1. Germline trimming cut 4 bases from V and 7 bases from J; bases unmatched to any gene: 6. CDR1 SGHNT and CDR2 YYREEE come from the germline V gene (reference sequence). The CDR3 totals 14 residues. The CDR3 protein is CASSGGQGARGYTF. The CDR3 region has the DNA TGTGCCAGCAGCGGCGGACAGGGGGCGCGTGGCTACACCTTC.

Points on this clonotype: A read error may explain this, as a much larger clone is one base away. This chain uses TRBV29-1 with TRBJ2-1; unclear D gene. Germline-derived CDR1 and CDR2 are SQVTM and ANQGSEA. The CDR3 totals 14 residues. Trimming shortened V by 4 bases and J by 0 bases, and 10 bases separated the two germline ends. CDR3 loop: CSVVGKSSYNEQFF. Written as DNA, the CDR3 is TGCAGCGTTGTAGGCAAGTCCTCCTACAATGAGCAGTTCTTC.

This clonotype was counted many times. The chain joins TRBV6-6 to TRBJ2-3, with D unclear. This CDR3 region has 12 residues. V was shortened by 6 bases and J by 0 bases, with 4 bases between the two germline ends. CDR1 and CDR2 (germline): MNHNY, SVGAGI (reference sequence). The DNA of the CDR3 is TGTGCCAGCAGCATCAGCACAGATACGCAGTATTTT. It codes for CASSISTDTQYF.

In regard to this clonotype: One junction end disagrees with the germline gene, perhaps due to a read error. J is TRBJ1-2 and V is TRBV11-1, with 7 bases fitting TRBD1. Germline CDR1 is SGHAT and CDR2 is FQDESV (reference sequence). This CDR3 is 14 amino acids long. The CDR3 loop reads CPSSLRQGEGGYTF. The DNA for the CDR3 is TGTCCCAGCAGCTTAAGGCAGGGGGAGGGTGGCTACACCTTC.

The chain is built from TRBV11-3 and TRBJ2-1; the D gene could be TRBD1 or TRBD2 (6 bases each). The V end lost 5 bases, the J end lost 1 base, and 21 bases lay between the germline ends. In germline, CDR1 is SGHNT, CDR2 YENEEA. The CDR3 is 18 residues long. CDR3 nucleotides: TGTGCCAGCAGCCTAGCCCACCAGGGGACTCGGTCCTACAATGAGCAGTTCTTC. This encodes CASSLAHQGTRSYNEQFF. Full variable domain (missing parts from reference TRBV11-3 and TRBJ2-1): EAGVVQSPRYKIIEKKQPVAFWCNPISGHNTLYWYLQNLGQGPELLIRYENEEAVDDSQLPKDRFSAERLKGVDSTLKIQPAELGDSAVYLCASSLAHQGTRSYNEQFFGPGTRLTVL.

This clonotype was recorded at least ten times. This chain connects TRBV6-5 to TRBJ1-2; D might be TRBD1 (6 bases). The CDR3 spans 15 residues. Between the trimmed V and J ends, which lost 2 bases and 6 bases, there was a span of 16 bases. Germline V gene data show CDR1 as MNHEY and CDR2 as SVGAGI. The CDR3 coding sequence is TGTGCCAGCAGTTACACAGGGCTCCCCAAGGATGGCTACACCTTC. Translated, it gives CASSYTGLPKDGYTF.

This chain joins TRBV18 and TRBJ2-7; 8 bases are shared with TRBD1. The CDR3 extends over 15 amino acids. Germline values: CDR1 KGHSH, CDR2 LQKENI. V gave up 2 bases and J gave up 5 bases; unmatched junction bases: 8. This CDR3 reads CASSPRQGSVNEQYF. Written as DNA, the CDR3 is TGTGCCAGCTCACCAAGACAGGGGTCGGTGAACGAGCAGTACTTC.

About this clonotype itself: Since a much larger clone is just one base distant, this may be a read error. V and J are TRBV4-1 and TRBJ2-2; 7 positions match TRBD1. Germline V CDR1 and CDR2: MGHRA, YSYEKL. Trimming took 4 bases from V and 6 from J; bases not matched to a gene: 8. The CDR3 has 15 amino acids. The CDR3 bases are TGCGCCAGCAGCCCGGACAGGTGGTTCCCCGGGGAGCTGTTTTTT. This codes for CASSPDRWFPGELFF.

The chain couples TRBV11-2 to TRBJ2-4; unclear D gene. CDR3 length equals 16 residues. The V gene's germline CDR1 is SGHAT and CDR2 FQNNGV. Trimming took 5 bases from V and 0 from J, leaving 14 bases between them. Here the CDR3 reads CASSPRIGLAKNIQYF. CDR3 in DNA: TGTGCCAGCAGCCCGCGGATAGGATTAGCCAAAAACATTCAGTACTTC.

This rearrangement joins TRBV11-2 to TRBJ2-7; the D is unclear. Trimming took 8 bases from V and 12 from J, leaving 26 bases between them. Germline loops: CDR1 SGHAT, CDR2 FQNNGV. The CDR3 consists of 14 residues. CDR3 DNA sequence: TGTGCCAGCTGTTTAGGTATCGTCATCCCCGATCTGTACTTC. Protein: CASCLGIVIPDLYF.

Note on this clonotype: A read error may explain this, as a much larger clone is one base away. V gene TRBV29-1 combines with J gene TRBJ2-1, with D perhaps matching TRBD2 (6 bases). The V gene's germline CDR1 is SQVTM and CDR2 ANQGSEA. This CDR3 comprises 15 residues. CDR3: CSVDPGSRTYNEHFF. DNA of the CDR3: TGCAGCGTTGATCCCGGGAGTAGGACCTACAATGAGCACTTCTTC.

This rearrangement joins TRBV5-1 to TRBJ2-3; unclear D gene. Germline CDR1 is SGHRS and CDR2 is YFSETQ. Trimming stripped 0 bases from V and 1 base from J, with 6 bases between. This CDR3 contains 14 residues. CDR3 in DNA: TGCGCCAGCAGCTTGGAGGGCCGCACAGATACGCAGTATTTT. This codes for CASSLEGRTDTQYF.

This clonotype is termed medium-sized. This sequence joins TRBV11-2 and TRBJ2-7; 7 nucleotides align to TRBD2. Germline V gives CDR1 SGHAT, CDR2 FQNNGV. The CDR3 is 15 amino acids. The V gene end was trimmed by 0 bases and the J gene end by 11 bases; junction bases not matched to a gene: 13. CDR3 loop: CASSLDSGGVTTKYF. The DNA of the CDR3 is TGTGCCAGCAGCTTAGATTCGGGGGGAGTAACGACGAAGTACTTC.

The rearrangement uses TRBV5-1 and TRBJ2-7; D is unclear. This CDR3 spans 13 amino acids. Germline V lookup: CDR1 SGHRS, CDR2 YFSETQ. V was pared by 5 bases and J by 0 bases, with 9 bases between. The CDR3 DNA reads TGCGCCAGCAGTCTGGCGGTCTCCTACGAGCAGTACTTC. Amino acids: CASSLAVSYEQYF.

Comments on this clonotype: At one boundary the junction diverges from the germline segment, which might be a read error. CDR3 protein: CASSLGRTPNEKLLF. The CDR3 DNA sequence: TGCGCCAGCAGCTTGGGCCGGACACCAAATGAAAAACTGTTGTTT. The chain couples TRBV5-1 to TRBJ1-4, with a possible D match to TRBD1 (5 bases). CDR3 length: 15 residues. Looked up from germline, CDR1 is SGHRS and CDR2 is YFSETQ.

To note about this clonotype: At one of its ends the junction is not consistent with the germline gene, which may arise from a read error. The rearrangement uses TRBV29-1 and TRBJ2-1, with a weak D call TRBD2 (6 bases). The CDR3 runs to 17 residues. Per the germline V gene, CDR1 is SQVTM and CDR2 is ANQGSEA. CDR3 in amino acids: CSVEGAGGESSFNDQFF. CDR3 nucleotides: TGCAGCGTTGAAGGGGCCGGCGGGGAGAGCTCCTTCAATGATCAGTTCTTC.

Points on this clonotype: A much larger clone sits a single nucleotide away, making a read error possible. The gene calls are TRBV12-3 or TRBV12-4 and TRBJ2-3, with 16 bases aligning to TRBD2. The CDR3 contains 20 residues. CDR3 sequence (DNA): TGTGCCAGCAGGGATCCGGGACTAGCGGGAGGGAATACGGGGACAGATACGCTGTATTTT. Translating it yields CASRDPGLAGGNTGTDTLYF.

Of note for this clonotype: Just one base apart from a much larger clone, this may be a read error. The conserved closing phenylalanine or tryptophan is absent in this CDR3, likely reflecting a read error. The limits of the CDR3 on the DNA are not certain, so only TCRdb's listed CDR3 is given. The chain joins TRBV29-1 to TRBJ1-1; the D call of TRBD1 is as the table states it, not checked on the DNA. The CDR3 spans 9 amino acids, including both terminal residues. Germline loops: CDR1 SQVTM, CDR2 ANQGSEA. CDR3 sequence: CSVEESGRL.

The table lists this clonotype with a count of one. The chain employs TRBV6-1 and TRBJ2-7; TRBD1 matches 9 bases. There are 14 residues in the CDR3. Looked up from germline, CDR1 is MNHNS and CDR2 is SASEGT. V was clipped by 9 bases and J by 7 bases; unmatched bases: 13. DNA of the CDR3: TGTGCCAGGAATAGGGACAGGGCCTCGGATGAGCAGTACTTC. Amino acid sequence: CARNRDRASDEQYF.

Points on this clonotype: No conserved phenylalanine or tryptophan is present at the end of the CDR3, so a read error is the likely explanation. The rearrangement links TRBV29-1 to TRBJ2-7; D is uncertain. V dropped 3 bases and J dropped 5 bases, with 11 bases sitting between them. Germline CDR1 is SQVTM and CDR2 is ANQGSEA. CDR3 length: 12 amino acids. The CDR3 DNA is TGCAGCGTTGAGGACGGGTCCCACGAGCAGTACTTG. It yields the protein CSVEDGSHEQYL.

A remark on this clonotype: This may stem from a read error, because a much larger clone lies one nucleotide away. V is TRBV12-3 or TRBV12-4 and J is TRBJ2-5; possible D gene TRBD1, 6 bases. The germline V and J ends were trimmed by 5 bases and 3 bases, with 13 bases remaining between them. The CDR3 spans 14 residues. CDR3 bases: TGTGCCAGCAGTGATACGGGACAAAAAGAGACCCAGTACTTC. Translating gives CASSDTGQKETQYF.

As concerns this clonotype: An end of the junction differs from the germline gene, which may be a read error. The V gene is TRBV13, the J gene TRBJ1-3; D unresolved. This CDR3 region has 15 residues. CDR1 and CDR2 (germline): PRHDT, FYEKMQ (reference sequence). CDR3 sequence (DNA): TGTGCCAGCAATCAAGGACGGAGCTCTGGAAACGCCATATATTTT. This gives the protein CASNQGRSSGNAIYF.

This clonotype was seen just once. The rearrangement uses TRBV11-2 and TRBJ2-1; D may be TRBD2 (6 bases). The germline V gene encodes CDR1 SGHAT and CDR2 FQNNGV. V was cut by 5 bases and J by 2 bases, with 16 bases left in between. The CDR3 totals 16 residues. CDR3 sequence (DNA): TGTGCCAGCAGCCCCGGACTATGCGGCACCTACAATGAGCAGTTCTTC. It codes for CASSPGLCGTYNEQFF.

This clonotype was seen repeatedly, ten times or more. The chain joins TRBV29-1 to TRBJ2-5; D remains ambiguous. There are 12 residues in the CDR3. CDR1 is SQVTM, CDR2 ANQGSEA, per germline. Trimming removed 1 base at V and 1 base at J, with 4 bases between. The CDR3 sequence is CSVEGIQETQYF. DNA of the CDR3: TGCAGCGTTGAAGGGATCCAAGAGACCCAGTACTTC.